This TCR beta chain was sequenced in a study of shared clonotypes between healthy human individuals. Naive CD8 cells, CD45RO-negative and positively selected for CCR7, excluded terminally differentiated effector memory CD45RA+ cells. V shed 4 bases and J shed 0 bases, with 10 bases lying between them. The CDR3 is made up of 15 amino acids. The germline V gene encodes CDR1 SGHAT and CDR2 FQNNGV. Here immunoSEQ multiplex PCR was the method, and the copy in TCRdb shows in-frame clones only, minus some. Among 1.5 million to 2.5 million clones listed, roughly 94% were seen once. The chain has TRBV11-2 and TRBJ2-1; D is possibly TRBD2 (6 bases). What was sequenced was naive CD8+ T cells sorted from blood. This sequence originates from a man younger than 30 in good health. The CDR3, as DNA: TGTGCCAGCAGCTATTACGGGGGCTCCTACAATGAGCAGTTCTTC. Its protein is CASSYYGGSYNEQFF.